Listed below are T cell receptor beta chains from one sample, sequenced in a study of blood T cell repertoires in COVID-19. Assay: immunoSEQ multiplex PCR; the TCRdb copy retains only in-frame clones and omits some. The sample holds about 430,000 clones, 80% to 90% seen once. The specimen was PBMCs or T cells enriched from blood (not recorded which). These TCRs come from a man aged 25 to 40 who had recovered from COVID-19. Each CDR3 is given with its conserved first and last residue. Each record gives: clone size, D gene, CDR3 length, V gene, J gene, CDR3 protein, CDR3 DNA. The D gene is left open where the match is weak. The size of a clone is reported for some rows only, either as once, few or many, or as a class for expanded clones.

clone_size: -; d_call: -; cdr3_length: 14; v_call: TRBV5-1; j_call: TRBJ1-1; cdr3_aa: CASSLASGINEAFF; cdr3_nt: TGCGCCAGCAGCTTGGCGTCCGGGATCAATGAAGCTTTCTTT
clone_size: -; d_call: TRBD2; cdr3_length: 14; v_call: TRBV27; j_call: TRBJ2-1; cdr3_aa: CASTAGGSYNEQFF; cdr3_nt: TGTGCCAGCACAGCGGGAGGGTCCTACAATGAGCAGTTCTTC
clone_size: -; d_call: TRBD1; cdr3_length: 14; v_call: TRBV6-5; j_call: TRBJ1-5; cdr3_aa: CATTGQGYYQPQHF; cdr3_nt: TGTGCCACTACCGGACAGGGTTACTATCAGCCCCAGCATTTT
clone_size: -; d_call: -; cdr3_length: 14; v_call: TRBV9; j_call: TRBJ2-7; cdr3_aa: CASTRGRESYEQYF; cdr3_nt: TGTGCCAGCACCAGGGGGCGGGAGAGCTACGAGCAGTACTTC
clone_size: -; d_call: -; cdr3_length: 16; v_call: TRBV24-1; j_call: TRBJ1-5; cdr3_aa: CATSDRRQGRVQPQHF; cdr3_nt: TGTGCCACCAGTGATCGCCGGCAGGGCAGGGTCCAGCCCCAGCATTTT
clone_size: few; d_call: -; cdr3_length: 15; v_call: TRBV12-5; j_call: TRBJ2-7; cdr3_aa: CASGLGGLGSYEQYF; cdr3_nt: TGTGCTAGTGGATTGGGGGGGCTTGGCTCCTACGAGCAGTACTTC
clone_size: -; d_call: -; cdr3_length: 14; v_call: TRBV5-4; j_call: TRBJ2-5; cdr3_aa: CASSLPGDWETQYF; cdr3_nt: TGTGCCAGCAGCTTACCAGGGGATTGGGAGACCCAGTACTTC
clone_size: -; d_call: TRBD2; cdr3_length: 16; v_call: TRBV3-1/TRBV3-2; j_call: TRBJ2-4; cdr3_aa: CASSQLAGGAKNIQYF; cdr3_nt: TGTGCCAGCAGCCAACTAGCGGGAGGAGCCAAAAACATTCAGTACTTC
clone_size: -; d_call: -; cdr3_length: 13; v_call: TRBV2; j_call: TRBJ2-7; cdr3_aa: CATHRGSSYEQYF; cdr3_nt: TGTGCCACCCACCGGGGGAGCTCCTACGAGCAGTACTTC
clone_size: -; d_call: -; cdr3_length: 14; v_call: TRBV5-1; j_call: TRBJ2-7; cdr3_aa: CASRDGTVTYEQYF; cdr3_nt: TGCGCCAGCAGAGATGGTACGGTAACCTACGAGCAGTACTTC
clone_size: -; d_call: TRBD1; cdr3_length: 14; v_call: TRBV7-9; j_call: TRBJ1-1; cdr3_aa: CASSNGQGGTEAFF; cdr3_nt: TGTGCCAGCAGCAACGGACAGGGGGGGACTGAAGCTTTCTTT
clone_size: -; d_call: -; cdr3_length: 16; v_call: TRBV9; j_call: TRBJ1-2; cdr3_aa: CASSVDGRLAYYGYTF; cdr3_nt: TGTGCCAGCAGCGTAGATGGCAGGCTCGCGTACTATGGCTACACCTTC
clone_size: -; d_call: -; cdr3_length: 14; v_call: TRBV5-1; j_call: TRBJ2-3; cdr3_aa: CASSLASEVDTQYF; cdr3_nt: TGCGCCAGCAGCTTGGCTAGCGAGGTAGATACGCAGTATTTT
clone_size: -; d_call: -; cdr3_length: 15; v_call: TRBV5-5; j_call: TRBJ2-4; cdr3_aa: CASSLVSGTKNIQYF; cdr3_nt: TGTGCCAGCAGCCTCGTTAGCGGTACCAAAAACATTCAGTACTTC
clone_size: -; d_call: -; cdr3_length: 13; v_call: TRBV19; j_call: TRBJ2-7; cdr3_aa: CASSIEGSYEQYF; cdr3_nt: TGTGCCAGTAGTATCGAGGGATCCTACGAGCAGTACTTC
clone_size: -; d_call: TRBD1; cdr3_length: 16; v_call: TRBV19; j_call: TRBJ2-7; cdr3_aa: CASSSLPGQGTYEQYF; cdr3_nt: TGTGCCAGTAGTTCTCTACCGGGACAGGGTACCTACGAGCAGTACTTC
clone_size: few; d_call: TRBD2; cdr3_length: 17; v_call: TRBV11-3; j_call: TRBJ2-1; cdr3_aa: CASSPRSGLAGDSEQFF; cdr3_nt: TGTGCCAGCAGCCCACGGTCGGGACTAGCGGGAGACAGTGAGCAGTTCTTC
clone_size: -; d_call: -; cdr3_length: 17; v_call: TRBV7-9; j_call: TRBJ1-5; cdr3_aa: CASSTGPLGSSNQPQHF; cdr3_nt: TGTGCCAGCAGCACCGGCCCCCTCGGGAGTAGCAATCAGCCCCAGCATTTT
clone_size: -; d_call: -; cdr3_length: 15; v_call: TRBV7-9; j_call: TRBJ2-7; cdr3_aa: CASSSSKDTSYEQYF; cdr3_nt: -
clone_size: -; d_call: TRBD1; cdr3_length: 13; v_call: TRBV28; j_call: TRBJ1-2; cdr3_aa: CASRAGGAYGYTF; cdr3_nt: TGTGCCAGCAGGGCAGGGGGCGCTTATGGCTACACCTTC
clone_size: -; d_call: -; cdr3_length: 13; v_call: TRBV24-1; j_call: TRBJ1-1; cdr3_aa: CATSDLTDGEAFF; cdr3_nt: TGTGCCACCAGTGATTTGACAGATGGTGAAGCTTTCTTT
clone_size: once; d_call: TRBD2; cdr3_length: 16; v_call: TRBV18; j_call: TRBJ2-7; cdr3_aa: CASSPVLADPLSEQYF; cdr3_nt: TGTGCCAGCTCACCAGTACTAGCGGACCCCTTAAGCGAGCAGTACTTC
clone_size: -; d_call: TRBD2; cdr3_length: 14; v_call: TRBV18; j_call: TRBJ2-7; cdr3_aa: CASSGTSGGAEQYF; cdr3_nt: TGTGCCAGCTCAGGTACTAGCGGGGGCGCCGAGCAGTACTTC
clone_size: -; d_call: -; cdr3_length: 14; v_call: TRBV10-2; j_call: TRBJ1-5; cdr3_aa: CASSDRPGGQPQHF; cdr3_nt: TGCGCCAGCAGTGATCGACCTGGAGGTCAGCCCCAGCATTTT
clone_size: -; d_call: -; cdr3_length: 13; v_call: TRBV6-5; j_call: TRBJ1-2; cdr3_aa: CAIHWDGGGGYTF; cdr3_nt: TGTGCCATACACTGGGACGGCGGGGGAGGCTACACCTTC
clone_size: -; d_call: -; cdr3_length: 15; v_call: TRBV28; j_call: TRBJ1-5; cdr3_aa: CASTRGRSGNQPQHF; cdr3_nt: TGTGCCAGCACACGGGGGAGGAGTGGCAATCAGCCCCAGCATTTT
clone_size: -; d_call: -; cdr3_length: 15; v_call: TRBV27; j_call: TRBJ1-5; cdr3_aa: CASSKWTERNQPQHF; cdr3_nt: TGTGCCAGCAGCAAGTGGACAGAGCGCAATCAGCCCCAGCATTTT
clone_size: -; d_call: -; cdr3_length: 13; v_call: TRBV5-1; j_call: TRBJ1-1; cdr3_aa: CASSQGQNTEAFF; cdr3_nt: TGCGCCAGCAGCCAGGGACAGAACACTGAAGCTTTCTTT
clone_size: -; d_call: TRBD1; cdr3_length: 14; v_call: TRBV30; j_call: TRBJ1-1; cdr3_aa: CAWGRDRQYTEAFF; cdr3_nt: TGTGCCTGGGGGCGGGACAGACAATACACTGAAGCTTTCTTT
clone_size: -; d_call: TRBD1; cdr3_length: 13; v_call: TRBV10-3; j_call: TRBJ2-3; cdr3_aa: CAISATGGDTQYF; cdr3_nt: TGTGCCATCAGTGCGACAGGGGGCGACACGCAGTATTTT
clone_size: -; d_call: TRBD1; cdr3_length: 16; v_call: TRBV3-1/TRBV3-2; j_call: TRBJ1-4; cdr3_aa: CASSQGGTGSYEKLFF; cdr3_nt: TGTGCCAGCAGCCAAGGTGGGACAGGAAGCTATGAAAAACTGTTTTTT
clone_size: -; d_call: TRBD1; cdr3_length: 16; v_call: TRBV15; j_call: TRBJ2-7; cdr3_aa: CATSRLTGVGSYEQYF; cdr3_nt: TGTGCCACCAGCAGACTTACAGGGGTCGGCTCCTACGAGCAGTACTTC
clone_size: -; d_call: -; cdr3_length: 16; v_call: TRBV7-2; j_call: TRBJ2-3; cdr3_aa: CASSKGPAGPADTQYF; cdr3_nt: TGTGCCAGCAGCAAGGGCCCAGCGGGCCCCGCAGATACGCAGTATTTT
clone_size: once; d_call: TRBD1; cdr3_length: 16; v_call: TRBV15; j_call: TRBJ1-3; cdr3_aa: CATSRDRQGTGNTIYF; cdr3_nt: TGTGCCACCAGCAGAGATCGACAGGGTACTGGAAACACCATATATTTT
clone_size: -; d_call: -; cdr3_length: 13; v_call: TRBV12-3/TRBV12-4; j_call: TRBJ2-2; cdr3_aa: CASSLGDTGELFF; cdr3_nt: TGTGCCAGCAGTTTAGGCGACACCGGGGAGCTGTTTTTT
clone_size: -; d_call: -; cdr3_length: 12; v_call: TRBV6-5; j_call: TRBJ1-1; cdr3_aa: CASRRRDTEAFF; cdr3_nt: TGTGCCAGCAGACGACGGGACACTGAAGCTTTCTTT
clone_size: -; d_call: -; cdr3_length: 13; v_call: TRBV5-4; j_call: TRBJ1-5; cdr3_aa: CASSLDSHQPQHF; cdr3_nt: TGTGCCAGCAGCTTGGACAGCCATCAGCCCCAGCATTTT
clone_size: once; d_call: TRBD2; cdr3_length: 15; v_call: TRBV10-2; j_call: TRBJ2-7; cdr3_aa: CASSESVAGSGEQYF; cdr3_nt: TGCGCCAGCAGTGAGTCAGTAGCGGGATCCGGCGAGCAGTACTTC
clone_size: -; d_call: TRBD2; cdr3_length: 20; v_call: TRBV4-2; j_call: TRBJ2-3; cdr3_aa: CASSQDFWTSGIRGTDTQYF; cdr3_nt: TGTGCCAGCAGCCAAGATTTTTGGACTAGCGGGATCCGGGGGACAGATACGCAGTATTTT
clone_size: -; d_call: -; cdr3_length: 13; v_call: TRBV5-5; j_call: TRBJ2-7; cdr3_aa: CASSLGSSYEQYF; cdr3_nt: TGTGCCAGCAGCTTGGGCAGCTCCTACGAGCAGTACTTC
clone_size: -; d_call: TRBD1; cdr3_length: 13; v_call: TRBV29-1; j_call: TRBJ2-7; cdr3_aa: CSVGTGGHHEQYF; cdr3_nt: TGCAGCGTAGGTACAGGGGGCCACCACGAGCAGTACTTC
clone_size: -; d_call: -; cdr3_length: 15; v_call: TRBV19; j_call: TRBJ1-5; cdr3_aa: CASSTSTGSNQPQHF; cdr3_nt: TGTGCCAGTAGTACTAGTACAGGGAGCAATCAGCCCCAGCATTTT
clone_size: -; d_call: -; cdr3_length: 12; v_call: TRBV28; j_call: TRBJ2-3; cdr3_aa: CASTGMEDTQYF; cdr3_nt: TGTGCCAGCACAGGGATGGAAGATACGCAGTATTTT
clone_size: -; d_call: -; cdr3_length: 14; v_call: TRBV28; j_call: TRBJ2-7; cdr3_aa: CASRLQGSPYEQYF; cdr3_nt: TGTGCCAGCAGACTACAGGGATCCCCCTACGAGCAGTACTTC
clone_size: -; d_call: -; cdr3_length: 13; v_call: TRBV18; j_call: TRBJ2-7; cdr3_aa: CASSVQGGYEQYF; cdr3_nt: TGTGCCAGCTCAGTCCAGGGAGGCTACGAGCAGTACTTC
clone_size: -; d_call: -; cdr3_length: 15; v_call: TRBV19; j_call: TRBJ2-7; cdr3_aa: CASSIALSGYYEQYF; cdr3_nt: TGTGCCAGTAGTATAGCTCTTTCGGGATACTACGAGCAGTACTTC
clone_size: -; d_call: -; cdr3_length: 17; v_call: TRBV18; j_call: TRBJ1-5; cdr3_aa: CASSPLVVRGSNQPQHF; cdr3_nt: TGTGCCAGCTCACCCCTGGTCGTGAGGGGGAGCAATCAGCCCCAGCATTTT
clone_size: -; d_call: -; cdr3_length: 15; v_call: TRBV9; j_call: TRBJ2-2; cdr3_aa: CASSVALKNTGELFF; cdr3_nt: TGTGCCAGCAGCGTAGCCCTTAAGAACACCGGGGAGCTGTTTTTT
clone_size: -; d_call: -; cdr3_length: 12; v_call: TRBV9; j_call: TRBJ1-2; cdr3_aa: CASSVAKYGYTF; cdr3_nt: TGTGCCAGCAGCGTAGCTAAATATGGCTACACCTTC
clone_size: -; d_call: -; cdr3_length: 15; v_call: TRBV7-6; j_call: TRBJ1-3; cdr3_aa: CASSSLGGAGNTIYF; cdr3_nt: TGTGCCAGCAGCTCCCTTGGGGGGGCTGGAAACACCATATATTTT
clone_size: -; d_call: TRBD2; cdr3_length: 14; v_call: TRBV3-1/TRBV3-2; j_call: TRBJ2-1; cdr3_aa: CASSREGSYNEQFF; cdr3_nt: TGTGCCAGCAGCCGGGAGGGGTCCTACAATGAGCAGTTCTTC
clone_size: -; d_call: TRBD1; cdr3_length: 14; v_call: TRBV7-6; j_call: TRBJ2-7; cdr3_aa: CASGQGESSYEQYF; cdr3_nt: TGTGCCAGCGGCCAGGGGGAGAGCTCCTACGAGCAGTACTTC
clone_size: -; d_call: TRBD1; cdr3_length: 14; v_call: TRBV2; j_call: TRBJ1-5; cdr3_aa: CASTGTGPNQPQHF; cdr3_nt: TGTGCCAGCACCGGGACAGGGCCCAATCAGCCCCAGCATTTT
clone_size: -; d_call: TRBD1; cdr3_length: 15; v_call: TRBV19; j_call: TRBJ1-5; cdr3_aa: CASILGQGVPGPQHF; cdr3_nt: TGTGCCAGTATACTGGGACAGGGGGTCCCGGGGCCCCAGCATTTT
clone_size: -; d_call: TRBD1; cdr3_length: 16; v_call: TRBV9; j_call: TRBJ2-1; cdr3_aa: CASSVGLGQGGDEQFF; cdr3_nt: TGTGCCAGCAGCGTAGGGTTAGGACAGGGTGGGGATGAGCAGTTCTTC
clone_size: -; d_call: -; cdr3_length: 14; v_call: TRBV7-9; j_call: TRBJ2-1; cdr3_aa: CASSHRQQDNEQFF; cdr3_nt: TGTGCCAGCAGCCATAGACAGCAGGACAATGAGCAGTTCTTC